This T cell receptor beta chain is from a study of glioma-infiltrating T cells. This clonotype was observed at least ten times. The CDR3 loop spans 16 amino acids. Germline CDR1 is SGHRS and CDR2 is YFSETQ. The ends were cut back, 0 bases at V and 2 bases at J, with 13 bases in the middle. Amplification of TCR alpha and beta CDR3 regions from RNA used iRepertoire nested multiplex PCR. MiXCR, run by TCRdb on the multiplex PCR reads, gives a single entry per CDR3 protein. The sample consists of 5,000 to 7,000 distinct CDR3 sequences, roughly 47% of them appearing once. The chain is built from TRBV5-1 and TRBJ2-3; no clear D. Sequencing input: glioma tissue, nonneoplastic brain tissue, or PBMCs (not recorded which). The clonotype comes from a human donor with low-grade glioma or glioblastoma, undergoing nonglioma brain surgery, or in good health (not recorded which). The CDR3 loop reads CASSLVSNFHTDTQYF. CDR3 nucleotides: TGCGCCAGCAGCTTGGTATCCAATTTTCACACAGATACGCAGTATTTT.